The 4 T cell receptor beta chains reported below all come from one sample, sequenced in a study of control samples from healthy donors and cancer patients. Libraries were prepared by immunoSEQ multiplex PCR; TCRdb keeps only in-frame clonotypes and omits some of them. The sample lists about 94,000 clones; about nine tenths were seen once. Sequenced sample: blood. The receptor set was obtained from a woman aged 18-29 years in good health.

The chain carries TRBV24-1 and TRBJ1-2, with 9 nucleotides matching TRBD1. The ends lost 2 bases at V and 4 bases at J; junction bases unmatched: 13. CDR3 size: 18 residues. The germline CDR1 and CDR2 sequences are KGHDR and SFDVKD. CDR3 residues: CATSDWSTGGASRYGYTF. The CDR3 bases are TGTGCCACCAGTGATTGGAGTACAGGGGGCGCTTCCCGCTATGGCTACACCTTC.

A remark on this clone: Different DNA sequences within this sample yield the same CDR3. This CDR3 reads CASSPRTSGGYNEQFF. Here the CDR3 DNA reads TGTGCCAGCAGCCCTAGGACTAGCGGGGGCTACAATGAGCAGTTCTTC. The J gene is TRBJ2-1, the V gene TRBV7-3; 13 bases map to TRBD2. This CDR3 is 16 amino acids long. The junction had 4 bases not matched to a gene; V was cut back by 5 bases and J by 3 bases. Germline assignment: CDR1 SGHTA and CDR2 FQGTGA.

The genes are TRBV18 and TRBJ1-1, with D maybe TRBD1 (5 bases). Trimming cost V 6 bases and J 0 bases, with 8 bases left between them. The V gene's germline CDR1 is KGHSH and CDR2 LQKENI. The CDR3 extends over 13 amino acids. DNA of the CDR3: TGTGCCAGCTCTTCAGGGATGAACACTGAAGCTTTCTTT. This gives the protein CASSSGMNTEAFF.

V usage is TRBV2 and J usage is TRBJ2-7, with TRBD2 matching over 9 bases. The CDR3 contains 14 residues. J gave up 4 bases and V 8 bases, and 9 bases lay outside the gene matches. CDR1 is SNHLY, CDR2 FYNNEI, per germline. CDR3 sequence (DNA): TGTGCCAGCGGAGGGCGGGGGGGAAAGTACGAGCAGTACTTC. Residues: CASGGRGGKYEQYF.